This T cell receptor beta chain emerged from a study of cytomegalovirus exposure and HLA in healthy donors. Study-level points and caveats: Presence/absence analysis assumed near-uniform sequencing depth across donors.

J was trimmed by 10 bases and V by 5 bases; bases with no gene match: 4. Germline CDR1 and CDR2: MGHDK and SYGVNS. The CDR3 loop spans 11 amino acids. The PCR had 60 Vbeta and 13 Jbeta primers. Using immunoSEQ multiplex PCR, the repertoire was profiled, and TCRdb retains in-frame clones only, with some absent. The repertoire holds 50,000 to 65,000 clones, with roughly 84% as singletons. About this clone itself: Its target is unknown.

J is TRBJ1-1 and V is TRBV25-1; 7 bases are a match to TRBD1. This sequence originates from a woman aged 18-29 years in good health and CMV-seronegative. Source material: PBMCs. The chain's CDR3 is CASSRQGVAFF. CDR3 in DNA: TGTGCCAGCAGTAGGCAGGGGGTAGCTTTCTTT.